The entry that follows covers one T cell receptor (beta chain) sequence. Its specificity is unknown. In the CD4+ fraction, cells were divided into CD45RA+ naive and CD45RA-negative memory subsets. Germline lookup yields CDR1 SEHNR and CDR2 FQNEAQ (reference sequence). The CDR3 is 15 amino acids. Trimming cost V 7 bases and J 0 bases, with 12 bases left between them. The table came from immunoSEQ multiplex PCR; TCRdb's copy has only in-frame clones and leaves some out. The sample lists a few million clones, approximately 94% occurring once. This entry comes from a study of shared clonotypes between healthy human individuals. General study points: Rarefaction showed that sequencing of sorted subsets was incomplete (despite large depth). A generally larger estimated richness was seen in naive subsets than in memory subsets.

The sequence came from a man aged 18-30 years in good health. The sequenced sample consisted of naive CD4+ T cells sorted from blood. The subset is: CD45RA+ positively selected. This chain connects TRBV7-9 to TRBJ1-4; D remains ambiguous. The CDR3 region has the DNA TGTGCCAGCAATGAAGGGTTTGCAACTAATGAAAAACTGTTTTTT. It codes for CASNEGFATNEKLFF.